Reported below is one TCR beta chain. Antigen: not known. This record belongs to a study of T cells expressing NK-cell markers. On the study more broadly: All TCR beta repertoires analysed originated from sorted CD3+CD56+NKG2C+, CD3+CD56+NKG2C- and CD3+CD56-NKG2C+ T cells. The study, taken as a whole, reports: In roughly six donors, dominant NKG2C+ clonotypes were roughly 1.0-8% of CD8+ T cells. In four donors, dominant clonotypes made up roughly 25-60.1% of CD3+CD56-NKG2C+ cells.

With UMIs, 5'RACE template switching was used to make TCR beta cDNA. With the 5' RACE reads reprocessed, TCRdb shows one record per CDR3 protein and no DNA. There are 400,000 to 500,000 distinct CDR3 sequences in the sample, with approximately 6.8% held by the top ten. Germline V gives CDR1 MNHEY, CDR2 SVGEGT. The CDR3 has 16 amino acids. The sample consisted of blood T cells: a sorted CD56 or NKG2C T cell subset, CD4+ or CD8+ T cells, or bulk PBMC T cells (not recorded which). This chain uses TRBV6-2 or TRBV6-3 with TRBJ2-3; TCRdb names TRBD2, which stays unverified in the absence of DNA. The sequence was collected from a woman between 18 and 75 years old in good health. The CDR3 loop is CASRNPRASGSDTQYF.